The 24 T cell receptor beta chains listed next were all sequenced from one sample in a study of T cells in narcolepsy. Profiling relied on immunoSEQ multiplex PCR, and the TCRdb table lists in-frame clones only, not all of them. This table holds fewer than 25,000 clones, roughly 85% found once. The sequenced material came from memory (CD45RA-) CD4+ T cells from blood. These receptors were collected from a human donor in good health.

The chain is built from TRBV6-5 and TRBJ2-1; the D call may be TRBD1 or TRBD2 (5 bases each). The CDR3 consists of 15 residues. V was shortened by 2 bases and J by 10 bases, with 18 bases between the two germline ends. Looked up from germline, CDR1 is MNHEY and CDR2 is SVGAGI. CDR3 region: CASSYESSLRDEQFF. The CDR3 nucleotides read TGTGCCAGCAGTTACGAGTCCAGCTTACGGGACGAGCAGTTCTTC.

The chain employs TRBV29-1 and TRBJ1-2, with a possible D match to TRBD1 (6 bases). The CDR3 runs to 13 residues. V lost 4 bases, J lost 1 base, and 10 bases lay in between. Per germline, CDR1 SQVTM and CDR2 ANQGSEA. CDR3 protein: CSVVTGLNYGYTF. Written as DNA, the CDR3 is TGCAGCGTTGTGACAGGACTTAACTATGGCTACACCTTC.

This clone was recorded once. V gene TRBV5-4 combines with J gene TRBJ1-3, with D uncertain. The CDR3 loop spans 14 amino acids. Germline CDR1 SGHNT, CDR2 YYREEE (reference sequence). Trimming stripped 4 bases from V and 1 base from J, with 9 bases between. The CDR3 is CASSQVGSGNTIYF. CDR3 coding DNA: TGTGCCAGCAGCCAAGTCGGGTCTGGAAACACCATATATTTT.

This clone was recorded a few times. The gene calls are TRBV11-2 and TRBJ2-7; D is perhaps TRBD1 or TRBD2 (6 bases each). Looked up from germline, CDR1 is SGHAT and CDR2 is FQNNGV. V was cut by 1 base and J by 2 bases, with 9 bases left in between. The CDR3 sequence is 14 residues long. The CDR3 sequence is CASSLGRGPYEQYF. The CDR3 region has the DNA TGTGCCAGCAGCTTAGGTCGGGGGCCCTACGAGCAGTACTTC.

V and J are TRBV2 and TRBJ2-7, with a tentative D call TRBD2 (5 bases). Trimming shortened V by 6 bases and J by 4 bases, and 7 bases separated the two germline ends. This CDR3 contains 11 residues. Germline V gene sequence: CDR1 SNHLY, CDR2 FYNNEI. The CDR3 protein is CASSGLYEQYF. The CDR3 nucleotides read TGTGCCAGCAGCGGACTGTACGAGCAGTACTTC.

The chain couples TRBV19 to TRBJ2-1, with 9 nucleotides matching TRBD1. This CDR3 comprises 15 residues. V shed 5 bases and J 8 bases; nucleotides not matched to a gene: 10. Per the germline V gene, CDR1 is LNHDA and CDR2 is SQIVND (reference sequence). The CDR3 nucleotides are TGTGCCAGTAGTCCCCAGGACAGGGGTCACGATGAGCAGTTCTTC. Residues: CASSPQDRGHDEQFF. The full variable domain, rest sourced from reference TRBV19 and TRBJ2-1, is DGGITQSPKYLFRKEGQNVTLSCEQNLNHDAMYWYRQDPGQGLRLIYYSQIVNDFQKGDIAEGYSVSREKKESFPLTVTSAQKNPTAFYLCASSPQDRGHDEQFFGPGTRLTVL.

V gene TRBV28 combines with J gene TRBJ2-4; 11 bases agree with TRBD2. The CDR3 is 15 amino acids. The trim removed 6 bases at V and 5 bases at J, leaving 6 bases unmatched. Germline V lookup: CDR1 MDHEN, CDR2 SYDVKM. CDR3 DNA: TGTGCCAGCAGGGGACTAGCGGCTGGCGAAAACATTCAGTACTTC. It translates to CASRGLAAGENIQYF.

Only a few counts were recorded for this clone. The chain joins TRBV7-9 to TRBJ2-2; TRBD2 is a possible D gene (5 bases). CDR1 and CDR2 (germline): SEHNR, FQNEAQ (reference sequence). The CDR3 length is 14 residues. Trimming removed 5 bases at V and 1 base at J, with 8 bases between. For the CDR3, the DNA is TGTGCCAGCAGCCGCGAGGGGAACACCGGGGAGCTGTTTTTT. Translated: CASSREGNTGELFF. The full variable domain, rest sourced from reference TRBV7-9 and TRBJ2-2, is DTGVSQNPRHKITKRGQNVTFRCDPISEHNRLYWYRQTLGQGPEFLTYFQNEAQLEKSRLLSDRFSAERPKGSFSTLEIQRTEQGDSAMYLCASSREGNTGELFFGEGSRLTVL.

The chain uses TRBV28 and TRBJ1-6; D remains ambiguous. The CDR3 sequence is 14 residues long. The V end lost 9 bases, the J end lost 1 base, and 10 bases lay between the germline ends. Per the germline V gene, CDR1 is MDHEN and CDR2 is SYDVKM. The CDR3 nucleotides read TGTGCCAGTTGTATTCGGTCCTATAATTCACCCCTCCACTTT. This gives the protein CASCIRSYNSPLHF.

CDR3 bases: TGTGCCAGCAGCCTGGGACTAGCGGGAGGGTCTACCAGTGAGACCCAGTACTTC. Translation: CASSLGLAGGSTSETQYF. The V gene is TRBV5-4, the J gene TRBJ2-5; 16 nucleotides agree with TRBD2. The CDR3 has 18 amino acids. V trimming: 4 bases; J trimming: 5 bases; junction bases outside the gene matches: 11. Germline values: CDR1 SGHNT, CDR2 YYREEE (reference sequence).

The chain combines TRBV7-2 with TRBJ2-7, with D perhaps given as TRBD1 or TRBD2 (5 bases each). V lost 5 bases and J lost 6, with 14 bases in between. Looked up from germline, CDR1 is SGHTA and CDR2 is FQGNSA. This CDR3 has 13 amino acids. The CDR3 DNA reads TGTGCCAGCAGCCCTAACAGTGGGGGCGAGCAGTACTTC. This translates into CASSPNSGGEQYF.

This chain links TRBV5-1 with TRBJ1-4; 8 nucleotides align to TRBD1. This CDR3 is 14 amino acids long. V was clipped by 2 bases and J by 8 bases; unmatched bases: 5. The germline gives CDR1 SGHRS, CDR2 YFSETQ. The CDR3 region is CASSFGQGGEKLFF. In nucleotides, the CDR3 is TGCGCCAGCAGCTTCGGACAGGGAGGAGAAAAACTGTTTTTT.

The chain is built from TRBV10-1 and TRBJ2-3; no clear D gene. With 2 bases removed from V and 4 bases from J, the gap between germline ends came to 7 bases. The CDR3 runs 13 residues. Germline values: CDR1 WNHNN, CDR2 SYGVQD (reference sequence). DNA of the CDR3: TGCGCCAGCAGTGAGAATCCCGCAGATACGCAGTATTTT. The encoded protein is CASSENPADTQYF.

CDR3 residues: CASSGENTDTQYF. CDR3 coding DNA: TGTGCCAGCAGTGGCGAGAACACAGATACGCAGTATTTT. The chain employs TRBV2 and TRBJ2-3; D call uncertain. Germline CDR1 and CDR2: SNHLY and FYNNEI. Deletions cut 4 bases from V and 2 bases from J, with 7 bases between. This CDR3 contains 13 residues.

V is TRBV19 and J is TRBJ2-1, with 7 bases lining up with TRBD2. The CDR3 length is 15 residues. Germline CDR1 reads LNHDA; CDR2 reads SQIVND (reference sequence). The V segment lost 4 bases and the J segment 0 bases; nucleotides outside the gene matches: 3. In nucleotides, the CDR3 is TGTGCCAGTAGTAAAAGCGGGAACTCCTACAATGAGCAGTTCTTC. Translating it yields CASSKSGNSYNEQFF. The entire variable domain, with the rest obtained from reference TRBV19 and TRBJ2-1, is as follows: DGGITQSPKYLFRKEGQNVTLSCEQNLNHDAMYWYRQDPGQGLRLIYYSQIVNDFQKGDIAEGYSVSREKKESFPLTVTSAQKNPTAFYLCASSKSGNSYNEQFFGPGTRLTVL.

The chain joins TRBV4-3 to TRBJ1-2, with 11 bases that match TRBD1. J gave up 4 bases and V 3 bases, and 1 base lay outside the gene matches. The CDR3 has 14 amino acids. Per germline, CDR1 LGHNA and CDR2 YSLEER. Written as DNA, the CDR3 is TGCGCCAGCAGCCAGGACAGGGGGCGCTATGGCTACACCTTC. Translating it yields CASSQDRGRYGYTF.

V gene TRBV11-3 combines with J gene TRBJ2-1, with TRBD2 matching 7 bases. This CDR3 spans 15 amino acids. Trimming took 1 base from V and 6 from J; bases not matched to a gene: 6. From germline, CDR1 is SGHNT and CDR2 YENEEA. The CDR3 loop reads CASSLAAGVGNEQFF. CDR3 sequence (DNA): TGTGCCAGCAGCTTAGCTGCGGGAGTTGGCAATGAGCAGTTCTTC.

This rearrangement joins TRBV25-1 to TRBJ2-7; 10 nucleotides agree with TRBD1. J was trimmed by 2 bases and V by 6 bases; bases with no gene match: 4. Per the germline V gene, CDR1 is MGHDK and CDR2 is SYGVNS. This CDR3 region has 14 residues. The CDR3 protein is CASSMDRGAYEQYF. The CDR3 coding sequence is TGTGCCAGCAGCATGGACAGGGGGGCCTACGAGCAGTACTTC.

The V and J genes are TRBV4-2 and TRBJ2-7; D perhaps matches TRBD1 (6 bases). V dropped 1 base and J dropped 4 bases, with 11 bases sitting between them. Germline CDR1 and CDR2: LGHNA and YNFKEQ. The CDR3 consists of 14 residues. CDR3 in amino acids: CASSQAAGVYEQYF. For the CDR3, the DNA is TGTGCCAGCAGCCAAGCGGCAGGGGTTTACGAGCAGTACTTC.

The J gene is TRBJ2-3, the V gene TRBV5-6, with TRBD2 matching 8 bases. With V trimmed by 5 bases and J by 0 bases, 8 bases remained unmatched. Germline V gene lookup returns CDR1 SGHDT and CDR2 YYEEEE. CDR3 length: 16 amino acids. The CDR3 region has the DNA TGTGCCAGCAGTTCGACTAGCGCCTCTAGCACAGATACGCAGTATTTT. This encodes CASSSTSASSTDTQYF.

CDR3 sequence: CASSIGRPGYNEQFF. Here the CDR3 DNA reads TGTGCCAGTAGTATAGGTCGCCCAGGCTACAATGAGCAGTTCTTC. This sequence joins TRBV19 and TRBJ2-1; D gene unclear. Between the trimmed V and J ends, which lost 1 base and 3 bases, there was a span of 10 bases. CDR1 and CDR2 (germline): LNHDA, SQIVND (reference sequence). The CDR3 contains 15 residues.

DNA of the CDR3: TGTGCCAGCAGTTCTGGGGCCAACGTCCTGACTTTC. This translates into CASSSGANVLTF. The J gene is TRBJ2-6, the V gene TRBV6-5; D not certain. Germline V gene data show CDR1 as MNHEY and CDR2 as SVGAGI. Trimming shortened V by 4 bases and J by 2 bases, and 0 bases separated the two germline ends. The length of the CDR3 is 12 residues.

This sequence joins TRBV5-4 and TRBJ1-3, with a possible D match to TRBD1 (6 bases). V lost 0 bases to trimming and J lost 3 bases, with 16 bases between them. This CDR3 has 17 amino acids. In germline, CDR1 is SGHNT, CDR2 YYREEE (reference sequence). This CDR3 is CASSLVGRGGVGNTIYF. CDR3 nucleotides: TGTGCCAGCAGCTTGGTTGGCAGGGGAGGAGTTGGAAACACCATATATTTT.

This rearrangement joins TRBV5-5 to TRBJ1-2; 8 bases line up with TRBD1. After removal of 0 bases from V and 8 bases from J, the junction contained 9 bases not matched to a gene. This CDR3 spans 15 amino acids. Germline V gene data show CDR1 as SGHKS and CDR2 as YYEKEE (reference sequence). The CDR3: CASSLAGQDSPGYTF. DNA of the CDR3: TGTGCCAGCAGCTTGGCGGGACAGGACTCCCCCGGCTACACCTTC.